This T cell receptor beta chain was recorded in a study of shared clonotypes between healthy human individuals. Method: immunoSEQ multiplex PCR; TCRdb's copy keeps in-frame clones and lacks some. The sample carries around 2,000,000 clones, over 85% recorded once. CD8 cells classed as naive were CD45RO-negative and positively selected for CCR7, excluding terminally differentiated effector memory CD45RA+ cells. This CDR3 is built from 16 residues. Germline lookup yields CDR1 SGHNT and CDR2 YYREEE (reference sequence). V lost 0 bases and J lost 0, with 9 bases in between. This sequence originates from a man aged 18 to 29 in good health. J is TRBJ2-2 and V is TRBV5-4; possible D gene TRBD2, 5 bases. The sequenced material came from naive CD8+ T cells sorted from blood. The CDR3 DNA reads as TGTGCCAGCAGCTTGGGAGGACTTACGAACACCGGGGAGCTGTTTTTT. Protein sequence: CASSLGGLTNTGELFF.